The table lists the clone carrying this TCR beta chain with a count of one. The length of the CDR3 is 12 residues. Germline V CDR1 and CDR2: SGHNT, YYREEE (reference sequence). After removal of 6 bases from V and 3 bases from J, the junction contained 2 bases not matched to a gene. Amplification used 60 Vbeta primers and 13 Jbeta primers. Sequencing used immunoSEQ multiplex PCR; TCRdb keeps in-frame clones, though not all of them. The data contain around 100,000 clones, approximately 80% of them singletons. This record comes from a study of cytomegalovirus exposure and HLA in healthy donors. V usage is TRBV5-4 and J usage is TRBJ2-7, with 8 bases aligning to TRBD1. This receptor was identified in a woman aged 18-29 years in good health and CMV-seropositive. The sample was PBMCs. The CDR3: CASKGQGYEQYF. CDR3 DNA: TGTGCCAGCAAAGGACAGGGCTACGAGCAGTACTTC.